The 30 T cell receptor beta chains listed next were all sequenced from one sample in a study of cytomegalovirus exposure and HLA in healthy donors. Here immunoSEQ multiplex PCR was the method, and the copy in TCRdb shows in-frame clones only, minus some. This sample yields around 300,000 clones, of which roughly 85% are seen a single time; roughly 1% belongs to the top ten. The specimen sequenced was PBMCs. Source of these receptors: a woman aged 18 to 35 in good health and CMV-seronegative.

The V call is TRBV5-1, the J call TRBJ2-5, with TRBD2 identical over 14 bases. From germline, CDR1 is SGHRS and CDR2 YFSETQ. The length of the CDR3 is 15 residues. The V segment lost 4 bases and the J segment 1 base; nucleotides outside the gene matches: 0. The CDR3: CASSGTSGGQETQYF. The CDR3 DNA sequence: TGCGCCAGCAGCGGGACTAGCGGGGGCCAAGAGACCCAGTACTTC.

The CDR3 protein is CASSSWWTRDRGHIEQFF. CDR3 coding DNA: TGTGCCAGCAGTTCCTGGTGGACCCGGGACAGGGGGCATATTGAGCAGTTCTTC. The rearrangement joins TRBV28 to TRBJ2-1; 12 bases agree with TRBD1. This CDR3 has 18 residues. The ends lost 4 bases at V and 9 bases at J; junction bases unmatched: 16. The germline gives CDR1 MDHEN, CDR2 SYDVKM.

The chain links TRBV14 to TRBJ2-2; a possible D gene is TRBD2 (6 bases). The length of the CDR3 is 13 residues. Germline V gene lookup returns CDR1 SGHDN and CDR2 FVKESK. Trimming took 4 bases from V and 8 from J, leaving 11 bases between them. The CDR3 nucleotides are TGTGCCAGCAGCCTCCTCCGGGGGGGGGAGCTGTTTTTT. This encodes CASSLLRGGELFF.

The genes are TRBV29-1 and TRBJ1-5, with D tentatively TRBD1 (5 bases). This CDR3 is 14 amino acids long. V lost 7 bases and J 7 bases, leaving 20 bases between the germline ends. CDR1 and CDR2 (germline): SQVTM, ANQGSEA. The CDR3 protein is CSASVGGVVQPQHF. The CDR3 bases are TGCAGCGCCTCGGTGGGGGGGGTCGTACAGCCCCAGCATTTT.

V usage is TRBV27 and J usage is TRBJ2-5, with 9 bases that match TRBD2. There are 18 residues in the CDR3. Trimming at V came to 6 bases and at J to 5 bases, leaving 19 bases not matched to a gene. The germline gives CDR1 MNHEY, CDR2 SMNVEV (reference sequence). The CDR3 protein is CASSSRASGVSPAETQYF. DNA of the CDR3: TGTGCCAGCAGCTCGAGGGCTAGCGGGGTCTCTCCGGCCGAGACCCAGTACTTC.

The chain has TRBV10-3 and TRBJ2-1; TRBD1 agrees at 7 bases. V was pared by 3 bases and J by 7 bases, with 9 bases of the junction left unmatched. The CDR3 sequence is 15 residues long. Germline CDR1 reads ENHRY; CDR2 reads SYGVKD. The CDR3 loop reads CAISEADRAGNEQFF. The DNA for the CDR3 is TGTGCCATCAGTGAAGCCGACAGGGCTGGAAATGAGCAGTTCTTC.

The gene calls are TRBV18 and TRBJ1-4; 7 positions match TRBD1. Per the germline V gene, CDR1 is KGHSH and CDR2 is LQKENI. With V trimmed by 3 bases and J by 6 bases, 4 bases remained unmatched. The CDR3 runs 14 residues. CDR3 region: CASSPDRADEKLFF. The CDR3 DNA follows: TGTGCCAGCTCACCCGACAGGGCTGATGAAAAACTGTTTTTT.

This sequence joins TRBV11-2 and TRBJ2-7, with D maybe TRBD1 (5 bases). Per germline, CDR1 SGHAT and CDR2 FQNNGV. This CDR3 region has 13 residues. Deletions cut 1 base from V and 2 bases from J, with 6 bases between. The CDR3, as DNA: TGTGCCAGCAGCTTAGGCAGGGCCTACGAGCAGTACTTC. Translated, it gives CASSLGRAYEQYF.

A note on this clone: Other DNA sequences in the sample encode the same CDR3. This chain's CDR3 is CASSLGGGTEAFF. The CDR3 DNA reads TGTGCCAGCAGCTTGGGAGGGGGTACTGAAGCTTTCTTT. The chain uses TRBV5-6 and TRBJ1-1; tentatively, D is TRBD1 (6 bases). V was shortened by 0 bases and J by 5 bases, with 8 bases between the two germline ends. This CDR3 has 13 residues. Germline V gene lookup returns CDR1 SGHDT and CDR2 YYEEEE.

V gene TRBV6-1 combines with J gene TRBJ1-2; perhaps TRBD1 as D (6 bases). The CDR3 totals 15 residues. Trimming cost V 2 bases and J 6 bases, with 16 bases left between them. CDR1 and CDR2 (germline): MNHNS, SASEGT. The CDR3 region has the DNA TGTGCCAGCAGTGAAACAGGGACATTCTACAATGGCTACACCTTC. It is translated as CASSETGTFYNGYTF.

V and J are TRBV28 and TRBJ1-2, with D tentatively TRBD1 (5 bases). CDR3 size: 14 residues. Trimming removed 5 bases from V and 7 bases from J, with 17 bases in between. Germline V gene sequence: CDR1 MDHEN, CDR2 SYDVKM. The CDR3 spells CASSPGGAGSGYTF. DNA for the CDR3: TGTGCCAGCAGTCCGGGAGGGGCAGGGTCTGGCTACACCTTC.

The sample holds a few counts of this clone. The rearrangement uses TRBV6-6 and TRBJ1-1, with TRBD1 identical over 11 bases. The CDR3 consists of 16 residues. V was pared by 1 base and J by 1 base, with 2 bases of the junction left unmatched. Per the germline V gene, CDR1 is MNHNY and CDR2 is SVGAGI (reference sequence). The CDR3, as DNA: TGTGCCAGCAGTTACTTCGGACAGGGGGCGAACACTGAAGCTTTCTTT. Amino acid sequence: CASSYFGQGANTEAFF.

The V call is TRBV25-1, the J call TRBJ2-1; no clear D gene. V dropped 4 bases and J dropped 1 base, with 11 bases sitting between them. The CDR3 loop spans 15 amino acids. The germline V gene encodes CDR1 MGHDK and CDR2 SYGVNS. The CDR3: CASSVLGESYNEQFF. In DNA form, the CDR3 reads TGTGCCAGCAGTGTTCTGGGCGAGTCCTACAATGAGCAGTTCTTC.

This clone was seen once. Other DNA sequences within the sample encode an identical CDR3. The chain couples TRBV7-9 to TRBJ2-2; 8 bases are shared with TRBD1. The CDR3 contains 15 residues. The germline V gene encodes CDR1 SEHNR and CDR2 FQNEAQ (reference sequence). The V and J ends lost 4 bases and 3 bases, in that order; junction bases with no gene match: 4. The CDR3 loop is CASSSTGVDTGELFF. The CDR3 nucleotides are TGTGCCAGCAGCTCGACAGGGGTAGACACCGGGGAGCTGTTTTTT.

This sequence joins TRBV4-2 and TRBJ2-1, with 11 nucleotides matching TRBD2. The junction had 6 bases not matched to a gene; V was cut back by 5 bases and J by 6 bases. The germline V gene encodes CDR1 LGHNA and CDR2 YNFKEQ. This CDR3 has 15 residues. The CDR3 here is CASSLLAGEFNEQFF. CDR3 DNA sequence: TGTGCCAGCAGCTTACTAGCGGGGGAATTCAATGAGCAGTTCTTC.

This clone has only one observation. Within the sample, other DNA sequences also encode this same CDR3. V and J are TRBV5-1 and TRBJ2-5; TRBD2 aligns across 7 bases. From germline, CDR1 is SGHRS and CDR2 YFSETQ. This CDR3 contains 15 residues. The V and J ends lost 0 bases and 1 base, in that order; junction bases with no gene match: 3. This chain's CDR3 is CASSLGGGSQETQYF. The CDR3 bases are TGCGCCAGCAGCTTGGGCGGGGGTAGCCAAGAGACCCAGTACTTC.

This sequence joins TRBV29-1 and TRBJ2-1; maybe TRBD2 (5 bases). The V gene's germline CDR1 is SQVTM and CDR2 ANQGSEA. V dropped 4 bases and J dropped 2 bases, with 15 bases sitting between them. This CDR3 is built from 15 residues. CDR3 protein: CSVVMPEVTYNEQFF. The CDR3 DNA is TGCAGCGTTGTAATGCCGGAGGTGACCTACAATGAGCAGTTCTTC.

This chain uses TRBV21-1 with TRBJ1-1; TRBD1, as called in the table, went unchecked against the DNA. TRBV21-1 is a known pseudogene. The CDR3 has 16 residues. The CDR3 DNA is TGTGCCAGCAGCAAAGCGCAGGGGGCAGAGAACACTGAAGCTTTCTTT. As protein: CASSKAQGAENTEAFF.

The J gene is TRBJ1-4, the V gene TRBV5-1; D not certain. This CDR3 is built from 17 residues. Trimming removed 4 bases from V and 3 bases from J, with 19 bases in between. Looked up from germline, CDR1 is SGHRS and CDR2 is YFSETQ. The CDR3 nucleotides are TGCGCCAGCAGCCTCCGGGAGGCCGGAGACTCTAATGAAAAACTGTTTTTT. This encodes CASSLREAGDSNEKLFF.

V gene TRBV6-5 combines with J gene TRBJ2-7; perhaps TRBD1 as D (5 bases). CDR1 MNHEY and CDR2 SVGAGI come from the germline V gene. This CDR3 has 14 amino acids. V was cut by 5 bases and J by 3 bases, with 14 bases left in between. The CDR3: CASSGAATNYEQYF. The CDR3 DNA sequence: TGTGCCAGCAGTGGGGCGGCCACTAACTACGAGCAGTACTTC.

This sequence joins TRBV7-2 and TRBJ1-5, with D perhaps matching TRBD1 (5 bases). The CDR3 has 13 amino acids. With 4 bases removed from V and 4 bases from J, the gap between germline ends came to 8 bases. Germline assignment: CDR1 SGHTA and CDR2 FQGNSA. The CDR3 region has the DNA TGTGCCAGCAGCTCGGGACTAAATCAGCCCCAGCATTTT. Translation gives CASSSGLNQPQHF.

The chain has TRBV9 and TRBJ1-2, with TRBD1 matching 8 bases. Germline V gene lookup returns CDR1 SGDLS and CDR2 YYNGEE. The V gene end was trimmed by 1 base and the J gene end by 3 bases; junction bases not matched to a gene: 26. The CDR3 is made up of 22 amino acids. The CDR3 sequence: CASSVSLNVPTGAKTGDYGYTF. CDR3 sequence (DNA): TGTGCCAGCAGCGTATCTCTTAACGTACCGACAGGGGCTAAAACAGGGGACTATGGCTACACCTTC.

The V call is TRBV30, the J call TRBJ2-7; 8 positions agree with TRBD1. V was clipped by 2 bases and J by 4 bases; unmatched bases: 7. Germline V gives CDR1 GTSNPN, CDR2 SVGIG (reference sequence). The CDR3 is 14 amino acids. CDR3 sequence: CAWSPGQVRYEQYF. In DNA form, the CDR3 reads TGTGCCTGGAGTCCGGGACAGGTACGATACGAGCAGTACTTC.

The chain combines TRBV10-2 with TRBJ1-5; D is undetermined. The CDR3 runs to 15 residues. V lost 3 bases to trimming and J lost 3 bases, with 12 bases between them. CDR1 is WSHSY, CDR2 SAAADI, per germline. The CDR3: CASSDFGRLNQPQHF. The CDR3, as DNA: TGCGCCAGCAGTGATTTTGGCAGACTCAATCAGCCCCAGCATTTT.

The chain combines TRBV9 with TRBJ2-1; 7 bases fit TRBD2. Trimming removed 3 bases from V and 6 bases from J; junction bases left unmatched: 9. Germline assignment: CDR1 SGDLS and CDR2 YYNGEE. The CDR3 is 15 amino acids. CDR3 bases: TGTGCCAGCAGCGCGCCGGGACTAAGTTTCAATGAGCAGTTCTTC. Translated, it gives CASSAPGLSFNEQFF. Using reference TRBV9 and TRBJ2-1 for the parts outside the CDR3, the full variable domain is DSGVTQTPKHLITATGQRVTLRCSPRSGDLSVYWYQQSLDQGLQFLIQYYNGEERAKGNILERFSAQQFPDLHSELNLSSLELGDSALYFCASSAPGLSFNEQFFGPGTRLTVL.

The CDR3 nucleotides read TGTGCCAGCAGCTTGAGTGGGCCTCCCTACAATGAGCAGTTCTTC. This sequence encodes CASSLSGPPYNEQFF. The V gene is TRBV7-9, the J gene TRBJ2-1, with unresolved D. Trimming pared 3 bases from V and 2 bases from J, leaving 11 bases between. CDR1 and CDR2 from the germline V gene are SEHNR and FQNEAQ (reference sequence). The CDR3 sequence is 15 residues long.

The chain is built from TRBV30 and TRBJ1-2; TRBD1 aligns across 9 bases. Germline V gene lookup returns CDR1 GTSNPN and CDR2 SVGIG (reference sequence). This CDR3 comprises 18 residues. The J segment lost 3 bases and the V segment lost 4 bases, leaving 18 bases of the junction unmatched. The CDR3 DNA reads as TGTGCCTGGAACCGGGACAGGGCATGGACGACCACAGACTATGGCTACACCTTC. Residues: CAWNRDRAWTTTDYGYTF.

The V gene is TRBV5-4, the J gene TRBJ2-1; TRBD1 matches 9 bases. Losses at the gene ends were 1 base for V and 7 bases for J; bases not matched to a gene: 6. The CDR3 covers 15 residues. The germline V gene encodes CDR1 SGHNT and CDR2 YYREEE (reference sequence). Here the CDR3 DNA reads TGTGCCAGCAGCTTGAGACAGGGGGTGGGGAATGAGCAGTTCTTC. This sequence encodes CASSLRQGVGNEQFF.

The chain joins TRBV6-5 to TRBJ2-7, with D maybe TRBD2 (6 bases). V lost 0 bases to trimming and J lost 4 bases, with 10 bases between them. From germline, CDR1 is MNHEY and CDR2 SVGAGI. CDR3 length: 14 amino acids. CDR3 DNA sequence: TGTGCCAGCAGTTACTCGGGACTCCGATACGAGCAGTACTTC. Translation: CASSYSGLRYEQYF.

The J gene is TRBJ2-7, the V gene TRBV7-9; D possibly corresponds to TRBD1 (5 bases). The germline gives CDR1 SEHNR, CDR2 FQNEAQ (reference sequence). This CDR3 spans 15 amino acids. The ends were cut back, 5 bases at V and 1 base at J, with 15 bases in the middle. In DNA, the CDR3 is TGTGCCAGCAGCCACCGACAGCTCCGATCCTACGAGCAGTACTTC. Translation: CASSHRQLRSYEQYF.